This T cell receptor beta chain was identified during a study of human T cells and chemical hapten exposure. This CDR3 comprises 12 residues. Germline V gene data show CDR1 as DFQATT and CDR2 as SNEGSKA (reference sequence). V was cut by 0 bases and J by 9 bases, with 11 bases left in between. This clonotype has just a few counts. Its target is not known. Findings of the study overall: Expanded TCRs clustered into significantly more large CDR3 similarity groups than controls, the analysis revealed. Patch test score was positively correlated with the counts of PT1 expanded TCRs.

Unique molecular identifiers were attached to individual cDNA molecules within the library. TCRdb reprocessed the RACE reads with MiXCR, giving one entry per CDR3 protein. The sample lists 45,000 to 60,000 distinct CDR3 sequences, around 9.4% occurring once. As to time point: pre-sensitization, week 0. The treatment denotes: therapeutic diphenylcyclopropenone sensitization with weekly scalp DPC. The chain recombines TRBV20-1 with TRBJ2-5; D not resolved. The receptor's source is a woman aged 40 to 55 with alopecia areata. Some clones in this sample may be carry-over from other donors' samples. Here the sequenced sample was whole blood, taken in connection with sensitization to the hapten diphenylcyclopropenone (DPC). The CDR3 DNA sequence: TGCAGTGCTAGAGACACTCCGATGTCCCAGTACTTC. This sequence encodes CSARDTPMSQYF.